These 20 T cell receptor beta chains came from one sample sequenced in a study of blood T cell repertoires in COVID-19. Only in-frame clones appear in the TCRdb table, and some are missing; sequencing was by immunoSEQ multiplex PCR. The table has about 220,000 clones, approximately 90% seen once. The sequenced material came from PBMCs or T cells enriched from blood (not recorded which). The source is a young woman in a cohort exposed to, infected with or recovered from COVID-19 (not recorded which).

This clone was seen only once. V is TRBV5-5 and J is TRBJ2-3; no reliable D call. The germline V gene encodes CDR1 SGHKS and CDR2 YYEKEE (reference sequence). CDR3 size: 15 residues. V dropped 5 bases and J dropped 0 bases, with 13 bases sitting between them. CDR3 nucleotides: TGTGCCAGCAGGGTGGGCGTTTTGAGCACAGATACGCAGTATTTT. Translation gives CASRVGVLSTDTQYF.

This clone was seen a single time. V and J are TRBV7-3 and TRBJ2-2, with TRBD2 identical over 10 bases. This CDR3 comprises 16 residues. The V segment lost 3 bases and the J segment 9 bases; nucleotides outside the gene matches: 10. Germline V lookup: CDR1 SGHTA, CDR2 FQGTGA. CDR3 in amino acids: CASSFSVAGGSRELFF. For the CDR3, the DNA is TGTGCCAGCAGCTTCTCAGTAGCGGGGGGTTCTCGGGAGCTGTTTTTT.

This clone was seen a single time. The chain couples TRBV9 to TRBJ1-2, with 8 bases fitting TRBD1. The V and J ends lost 0 bases and 6 bases, in that order; junction bases with no gene match: 1. The CDR3 totals 13 residues. Germline assignment: CDR1 SGDLS and CDR2 YYNGEE. The CDR3, as DNA: TGTGCCAGCAGCGTAGGGACAGGGAATGGCTACACCTTC. The encoded protein is CASSVGTGNGYTF. Looking up the rest from reference TRBV9 and TRBJ1-2 gives the full variable domain: DSGVTQTPKHLITATGQRVTLRCSPRSGDLSVYWYQQSLDQGLQFLIQYYNGEERAKGNILERFSAQQFPDLHSELNLSSLELGDSALYFCASSVGTGNGYTFGSGTRLTVV.

The chain joins TRBV29-1 to TRBJ1-1; 10 bases align to TRBD1. CDR1 is SQVTM, CDR2 ANQGSEA, per germline. Unmatched junction bases numbered 6, after V lost 3 bases and J lost 5 bases. The CDR3 consists of 14 residues. CDR3 nucleotides: TGCAGCGTTGAGGGACAGGGACAGGGGACTGAAGCTTTCTTT. It encodes CSVEGQGQGTEAFF. Together with reference TRBV29-1 and TRBJ1-1, the CDR3 gives the full variable domain: SAVISQKPSRDICQRGTSLTIQCQVDSQVTMMFWYRQQPGQSLTLIATANQGSEATYESGFVIDKFPISRPNLTFSTLTVSNMSPEDSSIYLCSVEGQGQGTEAFFGQGTRLTVV.

The chain uses TRBV11-2 and TRBJ2-7, with 9 bases identical to TRBD2. This CDR3 region has 13 residues. The germline gives CDR1 SGHAT, CDR2 FQNNGV. V shed 5 bases, J shed 3 bases, and the junction held 2 bases outside the gene matches. For the CDR3, the DNA is TGTGCCAGCAGCAGACTAGCGGTCTACGAGCAGTACTTC. It encodes CASSRLAVYEQYF.

The rearrangement uses TRBV25-1 and TRBJ2-7, with 9 bases matching TRBD1. The CDR3 runs to 12 residues. The junction had 7 bases not matched to a gene; V was cut back by 5 bases and J by 11 bases. Germline V lookup: CDR1 MGHDK, CDR2 SYGVNS. The CDR3 nucleotides read TGTGCCAGCAGTATCGGACAGGGGATGGAGTACTTC. It yields the protein CASSIGQGMEYF.

The chain links TRBV12-3 or TRBV12-4 to TRBJ1-6, with 7 nucleotides matching TRBD1. CDR3 length: 13 amino acids. V trimming: 6 bases; J trimming: 7 bases; junction bases outside the gene matches: 3. CDR3 in amino acids: CASRGQQNSPLHF. The CDR3 DNA reads as TGTGCCAGCAGGGGACAGCAAAATTCACCCCTCCACTTT.

V is TRBV29-1 and J is TRBJ1-2; TRBD1 aligns across 8 bases. CDR1 and CDR2 (germline): SQVTM, ANQGSEA. The CDR3 spans 12 residues. J gave up 2 bases and V 4 bases, and 0 bases lay outside the gene matches. The CDR3: CSVGDRNYGYTF. The CDR3 coding sequence is TGCAGCGTTGGGGACAGGAACTATGGCTACACCTTC.

This clone was recorded once. The sample contains more than one DNA sequence encoding this CDR3. The chain recombines TRBV28 with TRBJ2-7; 9 positions match TRBD1. The V and J ends lost 2 bases and 2 bases, in that order; junction bases with no gene match: 4. CDR3 length equals 15 residues. Germline-derived CDR1 and CDR2 are MDHEN and SYDVKM. The CDR3 DNA reads TGTGCCAGCAGTTTAGAAGGGACAGGGACCTACGAGCAGTACTTC. This codes for CASSLEGTGTYEQYF.

This clone was recorded only once. The chain couples TRBV2 to TRBJ2-5, with 10 bases lining up with TRBD2. Unmatched junction bases numbered 24, after V lost 0 bases and J lost 5 bases. Germline assignment: CDR1 SNHLY and CDR2 FYNNEI. The CDR3 is 22 residues long. CDR3 protein: CASSEAQPLAGDPRDTTETQYF. DNA of the CDR3: TGTGCCAGCAGTGAAGCGCAACCTCTAGCGGGGGACCCAAGGGACACTACGGAGACCCAGTACTTC. Full variable domain (remainder filled in from reference TRBV2 and TRBJ2-5): EPEVTQTPSHQVTQMGQEVILRCVPISNHLYFYWYRQILGQKVEFLVSFYNNEISEKSEIFDDQFSVERPDGSNFTLKIRSTKLEDSAMYFCASSEAQPLAGDPRDTTETQYFGPGTRLLVL.

V and J are TRBV7-2 and TRBJ1-1, with 7 positions matching TRBD1. The germline CDR1 and CDR2 sequences are SGHTA and FQGNSA. This CDR3 has 14 amino acids. Losses at the gene ends were 5 bases for V and 1 base for J; bases not matched to a gene: 4. The CDR3 region is CASSIQGSNTEAFF. CDR3 bases: TGTGCCAGCAGCATACAGGGGTCGAACACTGAAGCTTTCTTT. Drawing the rest from reference TRBV7-2 and TRBJ1-1, the complete variable domain is GAGVSQSPSNKVTEKGKDVELRCDPISGHTALYWYRQSLGQGLEFLIYFQGNSAPDKSGLPSDRFSAERTGGSVSTLTIQRTQQEDSAVYLCASSIQGSNTEAFFGQGTRLTVV.

The rearrangement joins TRBV5-6 to TRBJ1-3; D is unclear. CDR1 and CDR2 from the germline V gene are SGHDT and YYEEEE. V lost 0 bases to trimming and J lost 0 bases, with 10 bases between them. This CDR3 contains 16 residues. CDR3 residues: CASSLEGSRSGNTIYF. The CDR3 DNA reads TGTGCCAGCAGCTTGGAAGGGAGTCGCTCTGGAAACACCATATATTTT.

This clone has only one observation. The V call is TRBV15, the J call TRBJ1-4, with 9 bases matching TRBD1. The CDR3 spans 15 residues. Trimming took 5 bases from V and 7 from J; bases not matched to a gene: 8. CDR1 LNHNV and CDR2 YYDKDF come from the germline V gene (reference sequence). CDR3 in DNA: TGTGCCACCAGCGAGCCGGGACAGGGAGGTGAAAAACTGTTTTTT. This gives the protein CATSEPGQGGEKLFF. Full variable domain (remainder filled in from reference TRBV15 and TRBJ1-4): DAMVIQNPRYQVTQFGKPVTLSCSQTLNHNVMYWYQQKSSQAPKLLFHYYDKDFNNEADTPDNFQSRRPNTSFCFLDIRSPGLGDTAMYLCATSEPGQGGEKLFFGSGTQLSVL.

This chain joins TRBV25-1 and TRBJ2-2; D uncertain. The germline V and J ends were trimmed by 1 base and 0 bases, with 9 bases remaining between them. This CDR3 has 16 residues. Germline V gene lookup returns CDR1 MGHDK and CDR2 SYGVNS. CDR3 protein: CASSELEQTNTGELFF. CDR3 DNA: TGTGCCAGCAGTGAATTAGAACAGACGAACACCGGGGAGCTGTTTTTT.

V usage is TRBV7-9 and J usage is TRBJ2-3; TRBD2 aligns across 15 bases. The CDR3 has 16 residues. V shed 6 bases, J shed 3 bases, and the junction held 4 bases outside the gene matches. Looked up from germline, CDR1 is SEHNR and CDR2 is FQNEAQ (reference sequence). The CDR3 bases are TGTGCCAGCAGAGGACTAGCGGGAGGGCCAACAGATACGCAGTATTTT. Translation: CASRGLAGGPTDTQYF.

The chain carries TRBV11-2 and TRBJ1-1; D possibly corresponds to TRBD1 (5 bases). Trimming removed 1 base from V and 3 bases from J, with 12 bases in between. This CDR3 contains 15 residues. Germline V gives CDR1 SGHAT, CDR2 FQNNGV. The CDR3 region has the DNA TGTGCCAGCAGCTTAGTCTTAGGGGTCTACACTGAAGCTTTCTTT. Translated: CASSLVLGVYTEAFF.

The V gene is TRBV7-3, the J gene TRBJ1-1, with D possibly matching TRBD1 (6 bases). Looked up from germline, CDR1 is SGHTA and CDR2 is FQGTGA. The V gene lost 6 bases and the J gene lost 7 bases, with 15 bases spanning the gap. The length of the CDR3 is 13 residues. In DNA, the CDR3 is TGTGCCAGCAGTACTACTGGGGGCGGTGAAGCTTTCTTT. This codes for CASSTTGGGEAFF.

This sequence joins TRBV30 and TRBJ1-2; TRBD1 might be the D (6 bases). The CDR3 covers 14 residues. Germline CDR1 GTSNPN, CDR2 SVGIG (reference sequence). Trimming took off 2 bases at V and 6 bases at J, with 16 bases between the two ends. The CDR3 here is CAWSLGTGSNGYTF. CDR3 DNA sequence: TGTGCCTGGAGTTTAGGAACAGGGAGTAATGGCTACACCTTC.

The V gene is TRBV27, the J gene TRBJ1-6; 7 nucleotides agree with TRBD1. Germline CDR1 and CDR2: MNHEY and SMNVEV (reference sequence). The CDR3 is 18 residues long. J gave up 0 bases and V 0 bases, and 5 bases lay outside the gene matches. The CDR3 reads CASSLSRGPSSYNSPLHF. The CDR3 DNA reads TGTGCCAGCAGTTTATCGAGGGGGCCTAGCTCCTATAATTCACCCCTCCACTTT.

The rearrangement links TRBV19 to TRBJ1-6; D is ambiguous. This CDR3 comprises 14 residues. CDR1 and CDR2 (germline): LNHDA, SQIVND (reference sequence). Trimming removed 4 bases from V and 7 bases from J, with 11 bases in between. CDR3 sequence reads: CASSTAGGNSPLHF. The CDR3 coding sequence is TGTGCCAGTAGTACAGCGGGCGGCAATTCACCCCTCCACTTT.